This TCR beta chain was captured by sequencing in a study of blood T cell repertoires in COVID-19. Sequencing used immunoSEQ multiplex PCR; TCRdb keeps in-frame clones, though not all of them. Here the sample spans 150,000 or so clones, about 90% being singletons. From germline, CDR1 is MNHNY and CDR2 SVGAGI (reference sequence). This CDR3 contains 16 residues. The ends lost 2 bases at V and 0 bases at J; junction bases unmatched: 3. All enrollees were roughly 18 to 100 years old and from about two dozen US areas. This rearrangement joins TRBV6-6 to TRBJ2-3; 9 positions agree with TRBD2. The sequence was collected from a woman in her 50s who had recovered from COVID-19. The specimen was PBMCs or T cells enriched from blood (not recorded which). CDR3 region: CASSYATSGSTDTQYF. In DNA, the CDR3 is TGTGCCAGCAGTTACGCGACTAGCGGTAGCACAGATACGCAGTATTTT.